The 20 T cell receptor beta chains listed next were all sequenced from one sample in a study of blood T cell repertoires in COVID-19. TCRdb's copy holds only in-frame clones and misses some; the assay was immunoSEQ multiplex PCR. The table has 130,000 to 150,000 clones, around 90% seen once. The sample was peripheral blood. The receptors were sampled from a man in his 70s with acute or convalescent COVID-19.

The CDR3 region is CASSSPGTGDNTGELFF. CDR3 DNA sequence: TGTGCCAGCAGTTCACCGGGGACAGGGGACAACACCGGGGAGCTGTTTTTT. The chain uses TRBV28 and TRBJ2-2; the match to TRBD1 covers 10 bases. The germline V gene has CDR1 MDHEN and CDR2 SYDVKM. CDR3 length: 17 residues. The J segment lost 2 bases and the V segment lost 4 bases, leaving 7 bases of the junction unmatched.

CDR3 nucleotides: TGTGCCAGCAGTGAAGAGGACAGATCCTCACCCCTCCACTTT. It yields the protein CASSEEDRSSPLHF. The J gene is TRBJ1-6, the V gene TRBV6-1; D may be TRBD1 (6 bases). CDR1 is MNHNS, CDR2 SASEGT, per germline. V lost 1 base and J 10 bases, leaving 11 bases between the germline ends. This CDR3 has 14 amino acids.

This clone was observed once. This chain joins TRBV19 and TRBJ1-5; D remains unclear. V lost 4 bases, J lost 2 bases, and 12 bases lay in between. This CDR3 region has 15 residues. CDR1 LNHDA and CDR2 SQIVND come from the germline V gene (reference sequence). Here the CDR3 reads CASSTPGKGNQPQHF. In DNA, the CDR3 is TGTGCCAGTAGTACCCCAGGAAAGGGCAATCAGCCCCAGCATTTT.

As DNA, the CDR3 is TGTGCCAGCAGCTTAGTGGGGACAGGGGGCTTTGCTGAAGCTTTCTTT. Its protein product is CASSLVGTGGFAEAFF. The V gene is TRBV7-6, the J gene TRBJ1-1; 12 bases fit TRBD1. The germline V gene has CDR1 SGHVS and CDR2 FNYEAQ. V dropped 1 base and J dropped 6; count of bases not matched to a gene: 6. The CDR3 extends over 16 amino acids.

The chain has TRBV27 and TRBJ2-1, with 11 bases matching TRBD2. In germline, CDR1 is MNHEY, CDR2 SMNVEV (reference sequence). Losses at the gene ends were 7 bases for V and 9 bases for J; bases not matched to a gene: 11. The CDR3 is 15 amino acids. The CDR3 bases are TGTGCCAGCACCCCCTATCAGCTAGCGGGAGGTGAGCAGTTCTTC. Translated: CASTPYQLAGGEQFF.

The chain recombines TRBV7-9 with TRBJ1-6, with 7 nucleotides matching TRBD1. This CDR3 spans 14 amino acids. Germline lookup yields CDR1 SEHNR and CDR2 FQNEAQ (reference sequence). V dropped 8 bases and J dropped 5; count of bases not matched to a gene: 6. In nucleotides, the CDR3 is TGTGCCAGCGAGATCGGACAGGATAATTCACCCCTCCACTTT. Translation: CASEIGQDNSPLHF. Complete variable domain (other parts from reference TRBV7-9 and TRBJ1-6): DTGVSQNPRHKITKRGQNVTFRCDPISEHNRLYWYRQTLGQGPEFLTYFQNEAQLEKSRLLSDRFSAERPKGSFSTLEIQRTEQGDSAMYLCASEIGQDNSPLHFGNGTRLTVT.

J is TRBJ2-7 and V is TRBV11-2; 7 nucleotides agree with TRBD1. CDR1 SGHAT and CDR2 FQNNGV come from the germline V gene. This CDR3 contains 14 residues. V gave up 2 bases and J gave up 13 bases; unmatched junction bases: 14. The DNA of the CDR3 is TGTGCCAGCAGCTTAATCGGTTCCAGGGGGAACCATTACTTC. Translated, it gives CASSLIGSRGNHYF.

The chain combines TRBV3-1 (or the pseudogene TRBV3-2) with TRBJ2-3, with a possible D match to TRBD2 (5 bases). Trimming took off 2 bases at V and 3 bases at J, with 18 bases between the two ends. Germline values: CDR1 LGHDT, CDR2 YNNKEL (reference sequence). The CDR3 has 17 amino acids. The CDR3 loop is CASSQITAGYPTDTQYF. The CDR3 coding sequence is TGTGCCAGCAGCCAAATCACCGCGGGCTACCCTACAGATACGCAGTATTTT.

The V and J genes are TRBV5-8 and TRBJ2-1; 7 bases are a match to TRBD1. With V trimmed by 4 bases and J by 7 bases, 8 bases remained unmatched. Germline-derived CDR1 and CDR2 are SGHTS and YDEGEE. The CDR3 consists of 14 residues. The CDR3 nucleotides are TGTGCCAGCAGCCCCAGACAGGGAGATAATGAGCAGTTCTTC. Protein product: CASSPRQGDNEQFF.

This CDR3 is CASSRQGSSGNTIYF. CDR3 in DNA: TGTGCCAGCAGCCGACAGGGGAGCTCTGGAAACACCATATATTTT. The V call is TRBV14, the J call TRBJ1-3, with 8 positions matching TRBD1. CDR1 is SGHDN, CDR2 FVKESK, per germline. The CDR3 extends over 15 amino acids. After removal of 4 bases from V and 0 bases from J, the junction contained 2 bases not matched to a gene.

The chain recombines TRBV2 with TRBJ1-5; no definite D call. V was trimmed by 4 bases and J by 7 bases, leaving 14 bases between them. Germline CDR1 and CDR2: SNHLY and FYNNEI. The CDR3 consists of 14 residues. The CDR3 here is CASSVGLPGQPQHF. CDR3 in DNA: TGTGCCAGCAGTGTGGGTCTCCCGGGGCAGCCCCAGCATTTT.

The V call is TRBV5-1, the J call TRBJ1-1, with 12 bases identical to TRBD1. Germline lookup yields CDR1 SGHRS and CDR2 YFSETQ. Losses at the gene ends were 3 bases for V and 7 bases for J; bases not matched to a gene: 7. The CDR3 has 15 amino acids. CDR3 DNA sequence: TGCGCCAGCAGCTACTCCGGGACAGGGGGCGTTGAAGCTTTCTTT. This translates into CASSYSGTGGVEAFF.

The chain is built from TRBV6-5 and TRBJ1-4; 7 bases are a match to TRBD1. Germline V gene lookup returns CDR1 MNHEY and CDR2 SVGAGI. Unmatched junction bases numbered 8, after V lost 6 bases and J lost 4 bases. This CDR3 is 15 amino acids long. CDR3 region: CASRSTGAHNEKLFF. The CDR3 DNA follows: TGTGCCAGCAGATCCACAGGGGCCCATAATGAAAAACTGTTTTTT.

V is TRBV6-5 and J is TRBJ1-6, with 7 bases matching TRBD1. With 0 bases clipped from V and 8 bases from J, the junction kept 4 bases outside the gene matches. The length of the CDR3 is 15 residues. The V gene's germline CDR1 is MNHEY and CDR2 SVGAGI. The CDR3 loop reads CASSYSSGQHSPLHF. The CDR3 coding sequence is TGTGCCAGCAGTTACTCCTCGGGACAGCATTCACCCCTCCACTTT.

This chain connects TRBV7-2 to TRBJ2-7; TRBD2 matches at 11 bases. CDR3 length: 14 residues. The V and J ends lost 5 bases and 9 bases, in that order; junction bases with no gene match: 9. Germline V gene data show CDR1 as SGHTA and CDR2 as FQGNSA. DNA of the CDR3: TGTGCCAGCAGCCCGACTAGCGGGGAGTTCGGGCAGTACTTC. It codes for CASSPTSGEFGQYF.

Written as DNA, the CDR3 is TGTGCTAGTGGGGCCTACACTGAAGCTTTCTTT. Protein product: CASGAYTEAFF. The V and J genes are TRBV12-5 and TRBJ1-1; no clear D. The germline V and J ends were trimmed by 6 bases and 3 bases, with 5 bases remaining between them. CDR1 is LGHNT and CDR2 is FRNRAP in the germline V gene. The length of the CDR3 is 11 residues.

The V call is TRBV7-9, the J call TRBJ2-3; 9 positions agree with TRBD2. CDR3 size: 16 residues. Germline values: CDR1 SEHNR, CDR2 FQNEAQ (reference sequence). The J segment lost 0 bases and the V segment lost 1 base, leaving 2 bases of the junction unmatched. The CDR3 loop is CASSLDLAGSTDTQYF. The CDR3, as DNA: TGTGCCAGCAGCTTAGACCTAGCGGGGAGCACAGATACGCAGTATTTT. Using reference TRBV7-9 and TRBJ2-3 for the parts outside the CDR3, the full variable domain is DTGVSQNPRHKITKRGQNVTFRCDPISEHNRLYWYRQTLGQGPEFLTYFQNEAQLEKSRLLSDRFSAERPKGSFSTLEIQRTEQGDSAMYLCASSLDLAGSTDTQYFGPGTRLTVL.

This clone showed up just a few times. This chain joins TRBV6-5 and TRBJ2-1; a weak D match, TRBD2 (5 bases). Germline values: CDR1 MNHEY, CDR2 SVGAGI. The CDR3 covers 11 residues. Deletions cut 5 bases from V and 9 bases from J, with 8 bases between. CDR3 nucleotides: TGTGCCAGCAGTCCGGGAACTGAGCAGTTCTTC. Its translation is CASSPGTEQFF.

The rearrangement uses TRBV5-1 and TRBJ1-1; possibly TRBD1 for D (6 bases). The CDR3 totals 15 residues. V lost 5 bases to trimming and J lost 2 bases, with 16 bases between them. Germline assignment: CDR1 SGHRS and CDR2 YFSETQ. Here the CDR3 reads CASSIDGQPNTEAFF. CDR3 DNA sequence: TGCGCCAGCAGTATAGACGGACAGCCTAACACTGAAGCTTTCTTT.

Here the CDR3 reads CASSYAGKGVTYEQYF. The CDR3 DNA is TGTGCCAGCAGTTACGCCGGAAAGGGGGTCACCTACGAGCAGTACTTC. The genes are TRBV6-6 and TRBJ2-7; TRBD1 might be the D (6 bases). The germline V and J ends were trimmed by 2 bases and 2 bases, with 16 bases remaining between them. Germline V lookup: CDR1 MNHNY, CDR2 SVGAGI (reference sequence). The CDR3 is 16 residues long.